Listed below are T cell receptor beta chains from one sample, sequenced in a study of cytomegalovirus exposure and HLA in healthy donors. The table came from immunoSEQ multiplex PCR; TCRdb's copy has only in-frame clones and leaves some out. The data hold around 70,000 clones, with roughly 70% observed a single time. Sequenced: PBMCs. Receptors were obtained from a man aged 60-69 years in good health and CMV-seropositive. The CDR3 runs from the conserved cysteine through the conserved F or W. Fields, in order: D gene, clone size, V gene, J gene, CDR3 DNA, CDR3 protein. A D gene is named only where the DNA matches it firmly. Expanded clones get a size class; other rows say once, few or many, or leave the size out.

d_gene: TRBD1; abundance: -; v_gene: TRBV30; j_gene: TRBJ1-5; CDR3nt: TGTGCCTGGAGTACAGGGGGCCTCAATCAGCCCCAGCATTTT; CDR3aa: CAWSTGGLNQPQHF
d_gene: TRBD1; abundance: medium-sized; v_gene: TRBV18; j_gene: TRBJ2-7; CDR3nt: TGTGCCAGCTCACCGACCGTGGGGACAGGGCTCTACGAGCAGTACTTC; CDR3aa: CASSPTVGTGLYEQYF
d_gene: TRBD1; abundance: once; v_gene: TRBV18; j_gene: TRBJ2-2; CDR3nt: TGTGCCAGCTCACTCGCCGGGACAGAGAACACCGGGGAGCTGTTTTTT; CDR3aa: CASSLAGTENTGELFF
d_gene: TRBD2; abundance: -; v_gene: TRBV6-1; j_gene: TRBJ2-1; CDR3nt: TGTGCCAGCCGCAGTGGGACTAGCGGGAGAGGTGAGCAGTTCTTC; CDR3aa: CASRSGTSGRGEQFF
d_gene: -; abundance: -; v_gene: TRBV4-1; j_gene: TRBJ2-5; CDR3nt: TGCGCCAGTGCCGGGATCTCCCCCCAAGAGACCCAGTACTTC; CDR3aa: CASAGISPQETQYF
d_gene: -; abundance: -; v_gene: TRBV10-3; j_gene: TRBJ2-2; CDR3nt: TGTGCCACCTTAAACCAGGCTTTTCCATTAACCGGGGAGCTGTTTTTT; CDR3aa: CATLNQAFPLTGELFF
d_gene: -; abundance: -; v_gene: TRBV18; j_gene: TRBJ1-3; CDR3nt: TGTGCCAGCTCACAACCGGGCGGAAACACCATATATTTT; CDR3aa: CASSQPGGNTIYF
d_gene: TRBD1; abundance: few; v_gene: TRBV7-9; j_gene: TRBJ1-1; CDR3nt: TGTGCCAGCATGATGGGACAGAAGAACACTGAAGCTTTCTTT; CDR3aa: CASMMGQKNTEAFF
d_gene: -; abundance: -; v_gene: TRBV6-6; j_gene: TRBJ1-2; CDR3nt: TGTGCCAGCAGTTACTCTGGGGAGTATAACTACGGCTACACCTTC; CDR3aa: CASSYSGEYNYGYTF
d_gene: TRBD2; abundance: -; v_gene: TRBV2; j_gene: TRBJ2-7; CDR3nt: TGTGCCAGCAGTGAAGCGCAGCTAGCGGGATCCTCCTACGAGCAGTACTTC; CDR3aa: CASSEAQLAGSSYEQYF
d_gene: TRBD1; abundance: once; v_gene: TRBV4-1; j_gene: TRBJ1-5; CDR3nt: TGCGCCAGCAGCCAACAAACAGGGGCTGATCAGCCCCAGCATTTT; CDR3aa: CASSQQTGADQPQHF
d_gene: TRBD2; abundance: -; v_gene: TRBV5-1; j_gene: TRBJ2-3; CDR3nt: TGCGCCAGCGGGAGGGGATCAGATACGCAGTATTTT; CDR3aa: CASGRGSDTQYF
d_gene: TRBD1; abundance: -; v_gene: TRBV5-1; j_gene: TRBJ2-1; CDR3nt: TGCGCCAGCAGCTGGGGACAGCAGGGTAAAAATGAGCAGTTCTTC; CDR3aa: CASSWGQQGKNEQFF
d_gene: -; abundance: -; v_gene: TRBV19; j_gene: TRBJ1-1; CDR3nt: TGTGCCACCCACAGCTACACTGAAGCTTTCTTT; CDR3aa: CATHSYTEAFF
d_gene: -; abundance: once; v_gene: TRBV7-3; j_gene: TRBJ2-1; CDR3nt: TGTGCCAGCAGCCTCGGCTCCTACAATGAGCAGTTCTTC; CDR3aa: CASSLGSYNEQFF
d_gene: -; abundance: -; v_gene: TRBV25-1; j_gene: TRBJ1-5; CDR3nt: TGTGCCAGCAGTGCCGCGGGGAGCAATCAGCCCCAGCATTTT; CDR3aa: CASSAAGSNQPQHF
d_gene: -; abundance: -; v_gene: TRBV10-3; j_gene: TRBJ1-1; CDR3nt: TGTGCCATCGACGGGGGGGAGAACACTGAAGCTTTCTTT; CDR3aa: CAIDGGENTEAFF
d_gene: -; abundance: -; v_gene: TRBV5-6; j_gene: TRBJ1-2; CDR3nt: TGTGCCAGCAGCTTGGAAGGACAGTTCTATGGCTACACCTTC; CDR3aa: CASSLEGQFYGYTF
d_gene: TRBD1; abundance: few; v_gene: TRBV7-9; j_gene: TRBJ2-5; CDR3nt: TGTTCCAGCAGCTTAGGACAGGGATTGTACCAAGAGACCCAGTACTTC; CDR3aa: CSSSLGQGLYQETQYF
d_gene: TRBD1; abundance: -; v_gene: TRBV5-1; j_gene: TRBJ1-1; CDR3nt: TGCGCCAGCAGCCCGGGGACAGCGAACACTGAAGCTTTCTTT; CDR3aa: CASSPGTANTEAFF
d_gene: -; abundance: -; v_gene: TRBV5-1; j_gene: TRBJ2-1; CDR3nt: TGCGCCAGCAGCTTGTTGACAGGTCGACAGTTCTTC; CDR3aa: CASSLLTGRQFF
d_gene: TRBD1; abundance: -; v_gene: TRBV5-1; j_gene: TRBJ2-5; CDR3nt: TGCGCCAGCAGCTTAGCAGGGGGCACGGAGACCCAGTACTTC; CDR3aa: CASSLAGGTETQYF
d_gene: -; abundance: -; v_gene: TRBV7-8; j_gene: TRBJ1-1; CDR3nt: TGTGCCAGCACCGTAGGACAGATGAACACTGAAGCTTTCTTT; CDR3aa: CASTVGQMNTEAFF
d_gene: -; abundance: -; v_gene: TRBV5-1; j_gene: TRBJ2-3; CDR3nt: TGCGCCAGCAGCTTGAGAGGAGGAGATACGCAGTATTTT; CDR3aa: CASSLRGGDTQYF
d_gene: -; abundance: -; v_gene: TRBV5-1; j_gene: TRBJ1-1; CDR3nt: TGCGCCAGCAGCATATCTACAGGTGATGGTGAAGCTTTCTTT; CDR3aa: CASSISTGDGEAFF
d_gene: -; abundance: -; v_gene: TRBV6-5; j_gene: TRBJ1-3; CDR3nt: TGTGCCAGCAGCACTCCGGGATACTCTGGAAACACCATATATTTT; CDR3aa: CASSTPGYSGNTIYF
d_gene: TRBD2; abundance: once; v_gene: TRBV5-4; j_gene: TRBJ2-7; CDR3nt: TGTGCCAGCAGCTGGGGTAGCGGGGGCGAGCAGTACTTC; CDR3aa: CASSWGSGGEQYF
d_gene: TRBD2; abundance: few; v_gene: TRBV7-6; j_gene: TRBJ2-1; CDR3nt: TGTGCCAGCAGTGGGACTAACGACAATGAGCAGTTCTTC; CDR3aa: CASSGTNDNEQFF
d_gene: -; abundance: -; v_gene: TRBV5-1; j_gene: TRBJ2-2; CDR3nt: TGCGCCAGCAGCTTGGGGAGGGCCGGGGAGCTGTTTTTT; CDR3aa: CASSLGRAGELFF
d_gene: TRBD1; abundance: -; v_gene: TRBV28; j_gene: TRBJ1-1; CDR3nt: TGTGCCAGCAGGACAGGGGGAGCCGACACTGAAGCTTTCTTT; CDR3aa: CASRTGGADTEAFF
d_gene: TRBD2; abundance: -; v_gene: TRBV2; j_gene: TRBJ2-3; CDR3nt: TGTGCCAGCAGTGTACCTAGCGGGAGGGCCGCCCGCACAGATACGCAGTATTTT; CDR3aa: CASSVPSGRAARTDTQYF
d_gene: -; abundance: -; v_gene: TRBV7-2; j_gene: TRBJ2-7; CDR3nt: TGTGCCAGCAGCCCAGGGGAGGGGGGGACTTCCTACGAGCAGTACTTC; CDR3aa: CASSPGEGGTSYEQYF
d_gene: -; abundance: -; v_gene: TRBV11-3; j_gene: TRBJ2-1; CDR3nt: TGTGCCAGCAGCTTAGAGGGTAGCGGCGCCTACAATGAGCAGTTCTTC; CDR3aa: CASSLEGSGAYNEQFF
d_gene: TRBD1; abundance: -; v_gene: TRBV7-8; j_gene: TRBJ1-2; CDR3nt: TGTGCCAGCAGCCCACGGCAGGGACAGGGGGGGGAAGGCTACACCTTC; CDR3aa: CASSPRQGQGGEGYTF
d_gene: -; abundance: once; v_gene: TRBV27; j_gene: TRBJ2-7; CDR3nt: TGTGCCAGCAGTCCGATCTCTAGTACCGGCTACGAGCAGTACTTC; CDR3aa: CASSPISSTGYEQYF
d_gene: -; abundance: -; v_gene: TRBV27; j_gene: TRBJ1-1; CDR3nt: TGTGCCAGCAGTTTAGGCAGGTTGGGCACTGAAGCTTTCTTT; CDR3aa: CASSLGRLGTEAFF
d_gene: TRBD2; abundance: -; v_gene: TRBV5-1; j_gene: TRBJ2-5; CDR3nt: TGCGCCAGCAGCTTGGAGACTAGCGGGGAAGAGACCCAGTACTTC; CDR3aa: CASSLETSGEETQYF